The 9 T cell receptor beta chains presented below share a single source sample, sequenced in a study of blood T cell repertoires in COVID-19. Produced via immunoSEQ multiplex PCR; TCRdb's table is partial and in-frame only. In the table there are just under 50,000 clones, roughly 85% of which are singletons. Sequenced material: peripheral blood. The receptor set was obtained from a man in his 70s with acute or convalescent COVID-19.

The J gene is TRBJ1-2, the V gene TRBV9; TRBD1 might be the D (5 bases). Germline loops: CDR1 SGDLS, CDR2 YYNGEE. V dropped 4 bases and J dropped 8 bases, with 18 bases sitting between them. The CDR3 extends over 14 amino acids. Here the CDR3 DNA reads TGTGCCAGCAGCTTTGGAGGGGCTGCGGAAGGCTACACCTTC. This codes for CASSFGGAAEGYTF.

The V gene is TRBV20-1, the J gene TRBJ1-2; D unresolved. The germline V and J ends were trimmed by 5 bases and 7 bases, with 11 bases remaining between them. The CDR3 is 11 amino acids. Germline assignment: CDR1 DFQATT and CDR2 SNEGSKA (reference sequence). CDR3 sequence reads: CSADTRVGYTF. CDR3 coding DNA: TGCAGTGCTGATACTCGGGTTGGCTACACCTTC.

J is TRBJ1-2 and V is TRBV10-3, with 9 bases identical to TRBD1. Germline values: CDR1 ENHRY, CDR2 SYGVKD. Germline trimming cut 2 bases from V and 4 bases from J; bases unmatched to any gene: 5. This CDR3 region has 15 residues. The CDR3 sequence: CAISETGGAGYGYTF. Written as DNA, the CDR3 is TGTGCCATCAGTGAGACAGGGGGCGCGGGCTATGGCTACACCTTC.

V is TRBV6-4 and J is TRBJ2-1; the match to TRBD2 covers 12 bases. Trimming cost V 7 bases and J 11 bases; bases outside gene matches: 15. CDR1 and CDR2 (germline): MRHNA, SNTAGT. CDR3 length: 16 residues. The CDR3 protein is CASNALTSGRTWKQFF. In DNA, the CDR3 is TGTGCCAGCAACGCACTAACTAGCGGGAGGACTTGGAAGCAGTTCTTC.

The rearrangement joins TRBV21-1 to TRBJ1-1; TRBD1 reflects the table's D call only, with no check against the DNA. TRBV21-1 is a listed pseudogene. This CDR3 contains 14 residues. Here the CDR3 reads CASSARGGNTEAFF. The CDR3 DNA sequence: TGTGCCAGCAGCGCCCGAGGGGGGAACACTGAAGCTTTCTTT.

This clone turned up a few times. The chain couples TRBV19 to TRBJ1-5; 8 bases match TRBD1. The V segment lost 2 bases and the J segment 0 bases; nucleotides outside the gene matches: 6. The CDR3 totals 17 residues. CDR1 and CDR2 from the germline V gene are LNHDA and SQIVND (reference sequence). The CDR3 sequence: CASSISNRGASNQPQHF. In DNA form, the CDR3 reads TGTGCCAGTAGTATATCCAACAGGGGGGCTAGCAATCAGCCCCAGCATTTT.

CDR3 DNA sequence: TGTGCCTGGAGTGGATTAGCGGGAGGATCCTACGAGCAGTACTTC. Translating it yields CAWSGLAGGSYEQYF. The chain links TRBV30 to TRBJ2-7, with 10 bases lining up with TRBD2. This CDR3 spans 15 amino acids. Trimming cost V 1 base and J 1 base; bases outside gene matches: 4. From germline, CDR1 is GTSNPN and CDR2 SVGIG (reference sequence).

The gene calls are TRBV5-8 and TRBJ2-1; 8 bases fit TRBD2. Germline CDR1 and CDR2: SGHTS and YDEGEE. The CDR3 is 15 residues long. The V and J ends lost 4 bases and 5 bases, in that order; junction bases with no gene match: 8. CDR3 nucleotide sequence: TGTGCCAGCAGCCCTAGACTAGCGCCTAACAATGAGCAGTTCTTC. This encodes CASSPRLAPNNEQFF.

The gene calls are TRBV28 and TRBJ1-2; D may be TRBD1 (5 bases). V lost 7 bases and J 8 bases, leaving 17 bases between the germline ends. CDR3 length: 13 residues. The germline gives CDR1 MDHEN, CDR2 SYDVKM. As DNA, the CDR3 is TGTGCCAGCACGGGGGGGGTTCTTGGCGGCTACACCTTC. This codes for CASTGGVLGGYTF.